This T cell receptor (beta chain) comes out of a study of blood T cell repertoires in COVID-19 (dated by TCRdb to about 2020). At the level of the whole study: Collaborator samples came from the United States, Italy and Spain and covered acute and convalescent phases of COVID-19. Where HLA class I and class II types were available, the types were taken from metadata supplied by the sample provider, not from assay-based typing. The dataset comprised deeply sampled blood TCRbeta repertoires from subjects exposed to, actively infected with, or recovered from COVID-19. Nearly every sample came with metadata listing a de-identified subject ID, COVID-19 status, age in years and sex. The repertoires were made available in a free public database intended to serve as a resource for research on the immune response to SARS-CoV-2. Samples were obtained from the ongoing ImmuneRACE study (first 160 participants) and from some 1,300 subjects provided by 6 global collaborators. The material from the prospective study consisted of cDNA or gDNA derived from T cells, B-cell-depleted T cells, or PBMCs.

In regard to this clone: The antigen it recognizes is unknown. Base-call qualities are not available, and no considerably larger clone is one nucleotide away.

The full study reports these points: The quantity of clinical and demographic metadata differed by source and by participant and was supplied without curation.

Inclusive of the bounding cysteine and phenylalanine, the CDR3 is 18 residues long. Only the CDR3 DNA is retained, 54 bases long and in frame from the first base. Germline trimming: 4 bases from V, 6 bases from J; junction bases outside gene matches: 17. CDR1 and CDR2 were assigned from the germline V gene as SGDLS and YYNGEE. Whole blood was collected in K2EDTA tubes by collaborating institutions according to the institutions' own protocols. For TCRbeta analysis, collaborator samples were shipped as frozen whole blood, as isolated PBMCs, or as DNA extracted from either sample type. TCRbeta CDR3 regions were amplified from genomic DNA by means of the immunoSEQ Assay, a bias-controlled multiplex PCR. Under the source paper's analysis protocol: Nucleated cell counts per sample were estimated from amplification of reference gene primers within the assay. To quantify the absolute abundance of each unique TCRbeta CDR3 rearrangement, sequence reads were collapsed and filtered. For each sample, productive Simpson clonality was calculated as the square root of Simpson's diversity index over productive rearrangements. TCRdb re-hosts the immuneACCESS table, in-frame sequences only. Its copies lack some clones; in the studies checked, an unresolved V gene accounts for under half of them, and the cause for the rest is not known. D and trimming come from the DNA, and the V and J calls and clone size come from that table. Counted in this sample were roughly 30,000 clones; almost 85% of them appeared once. Of the sample, approximately 10% is held by the ten largest clones.

The sample was peripheral blood. The sequence came from a man of 80 years or more with active COVID-19. The chain couples TRBV9 to TRBJ2-1, with 9 middle bases fitting TRBD2. The DNA sequence is TGTGCCAGCAGCCCCTCTAGGCGAGCCGGGACTAGCAGCAATGAGCAGTTCTTC. This is translated as CASSPSRRAGTSSNEQFF. With the portions outside the CDR3 filled from the reference TRBV9 and TRBJ2-1 genes, the complete variable region becomes DSGVTQTPKHLITATGQRVTLRCSPRSGDLSVYWYQQSLDQGLQFLIQYYNGEERAKGNILERFSAQQFPDLHSELNLSSLELGDSALYFCASSPSRRAGTSSNEQFFGPGTRLTVL.